These 20 T cell receptor beta chains were sequenced from one sample in a study of beta chain features in type 1 diabetes. All of the isolated RNA was reverse transcribed, so expressed TCRB transcripts were sequenced. Assay: immunoSEQ multiplex PCR; the TCRdb copy retains only in-frame clones and omits some. The table has some 150,000 clones, 40% to 60% seen once. The material sequenced was Tregs from blood. Source of these receptors: a young man in good health.

In the case of this clone: The junction departs from germline at one end; a sequencing error may be responsible. The chain is built from TRBV5-4 and TRBJ2-7, with D perhaps matching TRBD1 (5 bases). The CDR3 covers 15 residues. Germline V gene sequence: CDR1 SGHNT, CDR2 YYREEE (reference sequence). As DNA, the CDR3 is TGCGCCAGCAGCCAAGGAACCGACAGTTCCTACGAGCAGTACTTC. Residues: CASSQGTDSSYEQYF.

The J gene is TRBJ1-2, the V gene TRBV15; D is undetermined. V was shortened by 0 bases and J by 4 bases, with 6 bases between the two germline ends. The CDR3 spans 13 residues. Per the germline V gene, CDR1 is LNHNV and CDR2 is YYDKDF (reference sequence). CDR3 in DNA: TGTGCCACCAGCAGAGATCCGAGCTATGGCTACACCTTC. It is translated as CATSRDPSYGYTF.

The rearrangement links TRBV4-2 to TRBJ2-1; 7 nucleotides match TRBD2. V lost 1 base, J lost 8 bases, and 11 bases stayed unmatched. The CDR3 totals 16 residues. Germline V lookup: CDR1 LGHNA, CDR2 YNFKEQ. In nucleotides, the CDR3 is TGTGCCAGCAGCCAAGGAAGACTAGCAAGGGGCGATGAGCAGTTCTTC. Residues: CASSQGRLARGDEQFF.

The chain uses TRBV19 and TRBJ1-5; D not resolved. V was trimmed by 5 bases and J by 0 bases, leaving 8 bases between them. This CDR3 is 14 amino acids long. Germline CDR1 LNHDA, CDR2 SQIVND (reference sequence). DNA for the CDR3: TGTGCCAGTAGTCGGGGATATAGCAATCAGCCCCAGCATTTT. Protein: CASSRGYSNQPQHF.

A few counts support this clone. The chain uses TRBV28 and TRBJ1-2; 7 bases agree with TRBD1. Per germline, CDR1 MDHEN and CDR2 SYDVKM. The CDR3 runs to 15 residues. The V and J ends lost 5 bases and 6 bases, in that order; junction bases with no gene match: 12. The CDR3 loop is CASSRSGDRANGYTF. The CDR3 DNA is TGTGCCAGCAGTCGGTCGGGCGACAGGGCCAATGGCTACACCTTC.

Only a few counts were recorded for this clone. This chain links TRBV28 with TRBJ2-7; TRBD2 matches at 11 bases. After removal of 5 bases from V and 4 bases from J, the junction contained 4 bases not matched to a gene. The CDR3 is 14 residues long. Germline loops: CDR1 MDHEN, CDR2 SYDVKM. CDR3 residues: CASSPTSGVYEQYF. CDR3 DNA: TGTGCCAGCAGTCCGACTAGCGGGGTGTACGAGCAGTACTTC.

This clone appeared a few times. The chain is built from TRBV7-2 and TRBJ1-2, with 7 bases that match TRBD1. The CDR3 totals 15 residues. Losses at the gene ends were 3 bases for V and 2 bases for J; bases not matched to a gene: 6. The germline gives CDR1 SGHTA, CDR2 FQGNSA. The CDR3 sequence: CASSFRDSHNYGYTF. The CDR3 region has the DNA TGTGCCAGCAGCTTTCGGGACAGTCACAACTATGGCTACACCTTC.

This chain joins TRBV5-4 and TRBJ1-6; TRBD1 matches at 7 bases. Trimming removed 2 bases from V and 5 bases from J; junction bases left unmatched: 1. CDR1 and CDR2 (germline): SGHNT, YYREEE (reference sequence). CDR3 length equals 14 residues. The CDR3 DNA follows: TGTGCCAGCAGCTTTGACAGGGATAATTCACCCCTCCACTTT. It codes for CASSFDRDNSPLHF.

This clone was detected only a few times. V usage is TRBV23-1 and J usage is TRBJ2-5; D might be TRBD2 (6 bases). The DNA end is a closer match to TRBJ2-7, so the J assignment may be wrong. TRBV23-1 is sorted into the ORF group, with uncertain function. This CDR3 has 18 residues. The CDR3, as DNA: TGCGCCAGCAGTCAATCATGGGCCTTTAAGGCGGGAATCTACGAGCAGTACTTC. Translation: CASSQSWAFKAGIYEQYF.

The chain has TRBV6-1 and TRBJ2-1; 10 bases agree with TRBD1. Trimming removed 4 bases from V and 7 bases from J; junction bases left unmatched: 7. Germline-derived CDR1 and CDR2 are MNHNS and SASEGT. The CDR3 sequence is 15 residues long. CDR3 residues: CASSGPGTGVNEQFF. DNA for the CDR3: TGTGCCAGCAGTGGCCCCGGGACAGGGGTGAATGAGCAGTTCTTC.

The chain has TRBV7-9 and TRBJ1-2, with D possibly matching TRBD1 (5 bases). V shed 6 bases and J shed 2 bases, with 16 bases lying between them. The CDR3 length is 15 residues. Germline V gives CDR1 SEHNR, CDR2 FQNEAQ (reference sequence). CDR3 bases: TGTGCCAGCAGATCGTTCACAGGCTTGAACTATGGCTACACCTTC. It is translated as CASRSFTGLNYGYTF.

This chain links TRBV9 with TRBJ2-1; possibly TRBD2 for D (6 bases). Trimming left V 2 bases short and J 13 bases short, with 13 bases between. Germline CDR1 is SGDLS and CDR2 is YYNGEE. The CDR3 consists of 12 residues. The CDR3 nucleotides are TGTGCCAGCAGCGTGGAGGCGGGACTTCAGTTCTTC. Amino acids: CASSVEAGLQFF.

The chain carries TRBV5-1 and TRBJ2-7; tentatively, D is TRBD2 (5 bases). Germline values: CDR1 SGHRS, CDR2 YFSETQ. The CDR3 has 13 amino acids. V lost 0 bases, J lost 7 bases, and 11 bases lay in between. The chain's CDR3 is CASSLVFGEEQYF. CDR3 nucleotide sequence: TGCGCCAGCAGCTTGGTTTTCGGGGAAGAGCAGTACTTC.

The chain has TRBV5-1 and TRBJ1-6; 8 bases match TRBD1. The length of the CDR3 is 16 residues. V lost 4 bases and J lost 10; bases outside the gene matches: 13. Per germline, CDR1 SGHRS and CDR2 YFSETQ. The CDR3 nucleotides read TGCGCCAGCAGCCCAGCCGGACAGGGTTCGGGATCACCCCTCCACTTT. This translates into CASSPAGQGSGSPLHF.

This clone came up a few times. The chain carries TRBV5-1 and TRBJ2-5, with 9 bases that match TRBD2. CDR3 length: 14 residues. The V gene end was trimmed by 4 bases and the J gene end by 5 bases; junction bases not matched to a gene: 6. CDR1 SGHRS and CDR2 YFSETQ come from the germline V gene. CDR3 amino acids: CASSLFAGGETQYF. In DNA form, the CDR3 reads TGCGCCAGCAGCCTTTTTGCGGGAGGGGAGACCCAGTACTTC. The variable domain in full, with the rest retrieved from reference TRBV5-1 and TRBJ2-5, is KAGVTQTPRYLIKTRGQQVTLSCSPISGHRSVSWYQQTPGQGLQFLFEYFSETQRNKGNFPGRFSGRQFSNSRSEMNVSTLELGDSALYLCASSLFAGGETQYFGPGTRLLVL.

V is TRBV6-1 and J is TRBJ1-1; D uncertain. Looked up from germline, CDR1 is MNHNS and CDR2 is SASEGT. CDR3 length: 11 amino acids. The V gene lost 4 bases and the J gene lost 5 bases, with 5 bases spanning the gap. The CDR3 reads CASSARTEAFF. CDR3 DNA: TGTGCCAGCAGTGCCAGAACTGAAGCTTTCTTT.

The genes are TRBV27 and TRBJ2-1; D is unclear. This CDR3 is built from 14 residues. V was trimmed by 6 bases and J by 0 bases, leaving 9 bases between them. The germline V gene has CDR1 MNHEY and CDR2 SMNVEV (reference sequence). The CDR3 nucleotides read TGTGCCAGCAGAAAAACTTCCTCCTACAATGAGCAGTTCTTC. It is translated as CASRKTSSYNEQFF.

This clone was counted only a few times. The chain combines TRBV19 with TRBJ2-5; 10 bases are a match to TRBD1. Matching the DNA end better, TRBJ2-7 makes the J call doubtful. This CDR3 is 16 amino acids long. CDR1 is LNHDA, CDR2 SQIVND, per germline (reference sequence). Here the CDR3 DNA reads TGTGCCAGTAGTCCCCACGGCCGGACAGGGGGCTACGAGCAGTACTTC. It translates to CASSPHGRTGGYEQYF.

This chain connects TRBV5-5 to TRBJ2-6, with 7 bases aligning to TRBD1. CDR3 length: 15 amino acids. V dropped 4 bases and J dropped 2; count of bases not matched to a gene: 3. Germline CDR1 is SGHKS and CDR2 is YYEKEE (reference sequence). In nucleotides, the CDR3 is TGTGCCAGCAGCGGGACAGAGACTGGGGCCAACGTCCTGACTTTC. Its protein product is CASSGTETGANVLTF.

J is TRBJ1-1 and V is TRBV11-2, with 8 nucleotides matching TRBD1. The trim removed 3 bases at V and 6 bases at J, leaving 6 bases unmatched. The germline CDR1 and CDR2 sequences are SGHAT and FQNNGV. CDR3 size: 14 residues. Written as DNA, the CDR3 is TGTGCCAGCAGCTTCGGACAGGGCTCTTCTGAAGCTTTCTTT. Amino acids: CASSFGQGSSEAFF.